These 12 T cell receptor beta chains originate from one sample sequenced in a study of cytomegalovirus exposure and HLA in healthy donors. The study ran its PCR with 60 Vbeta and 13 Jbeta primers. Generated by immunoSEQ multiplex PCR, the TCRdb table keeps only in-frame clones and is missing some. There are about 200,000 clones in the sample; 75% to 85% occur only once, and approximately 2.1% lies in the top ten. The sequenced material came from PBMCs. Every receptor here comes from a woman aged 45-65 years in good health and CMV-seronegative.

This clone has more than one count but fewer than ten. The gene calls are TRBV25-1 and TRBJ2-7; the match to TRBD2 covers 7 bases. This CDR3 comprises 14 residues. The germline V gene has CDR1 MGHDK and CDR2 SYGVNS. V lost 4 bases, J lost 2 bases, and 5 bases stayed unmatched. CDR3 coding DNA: TGTGCCAGCAGTGTGGCTAGCGGTGCCTACGAGCAGTACTTC. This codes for CASSVASGAYEQYF.

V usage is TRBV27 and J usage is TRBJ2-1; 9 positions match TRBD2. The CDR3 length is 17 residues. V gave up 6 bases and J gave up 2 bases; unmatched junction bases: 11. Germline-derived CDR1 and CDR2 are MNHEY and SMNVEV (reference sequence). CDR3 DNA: TGTGCCAGCAGGGGGACTCTCGGCGGGAGGGCCTACAATGAGCAGTTCTTC. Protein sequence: CASRGTLGGRAYNEQFF.

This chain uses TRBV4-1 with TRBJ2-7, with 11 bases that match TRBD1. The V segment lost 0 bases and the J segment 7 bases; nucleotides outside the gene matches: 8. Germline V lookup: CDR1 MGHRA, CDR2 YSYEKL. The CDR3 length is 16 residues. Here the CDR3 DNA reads TGCGCCAGCAGCCAAGATTCCGGACAGGGGGCGCGGGAGCAGTACTTC. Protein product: CASSQDSGQGAREQYF.

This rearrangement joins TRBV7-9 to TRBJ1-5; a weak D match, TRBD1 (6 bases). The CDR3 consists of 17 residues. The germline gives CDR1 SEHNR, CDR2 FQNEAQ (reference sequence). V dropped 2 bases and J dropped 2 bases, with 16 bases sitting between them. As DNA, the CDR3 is TGTGCCAGCAGCTTAAGCTCAGGGGCCAGCCGCAATCAGCCCCAGCATTTT. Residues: CASSLSSGASRNQPQHF.

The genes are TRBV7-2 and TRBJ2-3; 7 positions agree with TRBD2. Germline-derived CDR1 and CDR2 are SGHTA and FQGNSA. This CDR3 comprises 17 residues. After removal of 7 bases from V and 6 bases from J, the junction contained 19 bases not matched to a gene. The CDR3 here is CASTTTGAGALGDTQYF. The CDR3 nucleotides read TGTGCCAGCACCACAACTGGGGCGGGAGCGCTAGGGGATACGCAGTATTTT.

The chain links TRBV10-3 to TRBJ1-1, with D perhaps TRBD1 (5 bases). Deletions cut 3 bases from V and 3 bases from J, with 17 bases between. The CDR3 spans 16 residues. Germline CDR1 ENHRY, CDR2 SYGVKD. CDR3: CAISEGSPGGHTEAFF. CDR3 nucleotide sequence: TGTGCCATCAGTGAAGGGTCCCCCGGGGGACACACTGAAGCTTTCTTT.

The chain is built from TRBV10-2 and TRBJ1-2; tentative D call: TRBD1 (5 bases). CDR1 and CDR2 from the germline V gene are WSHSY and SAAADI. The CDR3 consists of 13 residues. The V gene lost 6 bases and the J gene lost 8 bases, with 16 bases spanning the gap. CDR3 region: CASSPTLTGGYTF. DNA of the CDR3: TGCGCCAGCAGCCCGACGCTTACAGGAGGCTACACCTTC.

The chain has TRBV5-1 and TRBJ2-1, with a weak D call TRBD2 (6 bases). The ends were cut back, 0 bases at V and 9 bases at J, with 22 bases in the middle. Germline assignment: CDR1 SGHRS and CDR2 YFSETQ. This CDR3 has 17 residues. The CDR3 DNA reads TGCGCCAGCAGCTTGGTGGACTACCCGAGGAGGGATGGTGAGCAGTTCTTC. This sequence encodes CASSLVDYPRRDGEQFF.

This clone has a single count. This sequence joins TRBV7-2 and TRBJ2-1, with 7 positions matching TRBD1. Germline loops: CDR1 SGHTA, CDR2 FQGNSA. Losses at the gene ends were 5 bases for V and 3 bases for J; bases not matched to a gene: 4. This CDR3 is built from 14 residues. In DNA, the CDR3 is TGTGCCAGCAGCCTCGGACAGGTCTACAATGAGCAGTTCTTC. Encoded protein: CASSLGQVYNEQFF.

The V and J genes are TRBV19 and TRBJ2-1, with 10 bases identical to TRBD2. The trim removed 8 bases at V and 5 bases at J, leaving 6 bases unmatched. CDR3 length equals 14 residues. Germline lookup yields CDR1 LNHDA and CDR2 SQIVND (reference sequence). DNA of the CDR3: TGTGCCAGTGGGTCTAGCGGGAGCCACAATGAGCAGTTCTTC. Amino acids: CASGSSGSHNEQFF.

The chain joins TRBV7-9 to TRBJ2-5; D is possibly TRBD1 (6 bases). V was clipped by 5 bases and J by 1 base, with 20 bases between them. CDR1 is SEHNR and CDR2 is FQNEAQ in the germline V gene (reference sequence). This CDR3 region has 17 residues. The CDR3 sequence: CASSHTQGIKTQETQYF. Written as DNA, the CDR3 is TGTGCCAGCAGCCATACCCAGGGGATCAAAACCCAAGAGACCCAGTACTTC.

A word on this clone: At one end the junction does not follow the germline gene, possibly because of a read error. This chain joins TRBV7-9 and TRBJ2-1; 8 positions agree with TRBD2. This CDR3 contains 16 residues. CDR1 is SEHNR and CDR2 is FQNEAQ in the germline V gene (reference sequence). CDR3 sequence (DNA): TGTTCCAGCAGCTCACCGGGAGGGCGGTCCTACAATGAGCAGTTCTTC. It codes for CSSSSPGGRSYNEQFF.